Listed here are 6 T cell receptor beta chains from one sample, sequenced in a study of T cell responses to AZD1222 COVID-19 vaccine. Measured with immunoSEQ multiplex PCR; TCRdb has only the in-frame clones, and not every one. Found here are over 110,000 clones, 70% to 90% of them singletons; the top ten hold about 5.9%. The sequenced sample was peripheral blood, obtained on day 0 of AZD1222 vaccination. These TCRs come from an adult in good health.

The V call is TRBV9, the J call TRBJ2-7; tentatively, D is TRBD1 or TRBD2 (7 bases each). V dropped 4 bases and J dropped 6 bases, with 14 bases sitting between them. Germline V gene lookup returns CDR1 SGDLS and CDR2 YYNGEE. The CDR3 has 13 residues. The CDR3 nucleotides are TGTGCCAGCAGCCCAGGGGGGGCGGGCGAGCAGTACTTC. Residues: CASSPGGAGEQYF.

The gene calls are TRBV24-1 and TRBJ2-3, with 11 bases lining up with TRBD2. This CDR3 contains 18 residues. The V and J ends lost 4 bases and 4 bases, in that order; junction bases with no gene match: 12. Per the germline V gene, CDR1 is KGHDR and CDR2 is SFDVKD. CDR3 residues: CATSDPITSGRSADTQYF. Here the CDR3 DNA reads TGTGCCACCAGTGACCCAATCACTAGCGGGAGAAGCGCAGATACGCAGTATTTT.

This chain uses TRBV4-1 with TRBJ1-5; 10 bases align to TRBD1. The germline CDR1 and CDR2 sequences are MGHRA and YSYEKL. This CDR3 is built from 15 residues. V lost 4 bases to trimming and J lost 4 bases; unmatched junction nucleotides: 4. The chain's CDR3 is CASSPGDRGNQPQHF. The DNA of the CDR3 is TGCGCCAGCAGCCCCGGGGACAGGGGAAATCAGCCCCAGCATTTT.

This clone was observed a handful of times. The chain carries TRBV6-5 and TRBJ1-2; D is undetermined. Germline CDR1 is MNHEY and CDR2 is SVGAGI. The ends were cut back, 4 bases at V and 7 bases at J, with 16 bases in the middle. The CDR3 is 14 amino acids. The CDR3 loop reads CASSSLGRLFGYTF. The CDR3 nucleotides are TGTGCCAGCAGTTCTCTCGGCCGTCTATTTGGCTACACCTTC.

The rearrangement links TRBV25-1 to TRBJ1-2; D gene ambiguous. The CDR3 extends over 12 amino acids. Germline V gene sequence: CDR1 MGHDK, CDR2 SYGVNS. Between the trimmed V and J ends, which lost 1 base and 2 bases, there was a span of 2 bases. CDR3 region: CASSEFNYGYTF. Here the CDR3 DNA reads TGTGCCAGCAGTGAATTCAACTATGGCTACACCTTC.

The chain couples TRBV4-3 to TRBJ2-7, with TRBD1 matching 10 bases. V lost 0 bases, J lost 7 bases, and 12 bases stayed unmatched. The germline V gene has CDR1 LGHNA and CDR2 YSLEER. The CDR3 runs 17 residues. The CDR3 protein is CASSQEWRDRGFVEQYF. The CDR3 DNA reads as TGCGCCAGCAGCCAAGAGTGGCGGGACAGGGGCTTTGTGGAGCAGTACTTC.